Below, 31 T cell receptor beta chains from the same sample are listed, as sequenced in a study of shared clonotypes between healthy human individuals. Produced via immunoSEQ multiplex PCR; TCRdb's table is partial and in-frame only. The data show fewer than 850,000 clones, around 91% seen once. The sequenced material came from memory CD8+ T cells from PBMCs. Subset noted: CD45RO+ cells pooled with CCR7-negative TemRA cells. These receptors were collected from a man between 18 and 29 years old in good health. Some clones in this sample may be carry-over from other donors' samples.

The rearrangement links TRBV10-3 to TRBJ2-7, with a possible D match to TRBD1 (5 bases). Germline-derived CDR1 and CDR2 are ENHRY and SYGVKD. The CDR3 is made up of 16 amino acids. Trimming pared 0 bases from V and 2 bases from J, leaving 14 bases between. CDR3 loop: CAISESSGQGPYEQYF. CDR3 nucleotides: TGTGCCATCAGTGAGTCCAGTGGGCAGGGCCCCTACGAGCAGTACTTC.

The J gene is TRBJ2-7, the V gene TRBV15; D gene uncertain. Trimming left V 2 bases short and J 5 bases short, with 10 bases between. Germline V gives CDR1 LNHNV, CDR2 YYDKDF (reference sequence). The CDR3 runs 13 residues. CDR3 in DNA: TGTGCCACCAGCAGACCTATGTTCAACGAGCAGTACTTC. It specifies CATSRPMFNEQYF.

As concerns this clone: With only one base between it and a far larger clone, this is likely a read error. The chain recombines TRBV2 with TRBJ1-5; TRBD1 is a possible D gene (6 bases). This CDR3 has 13 residues. Germline-derived CDR1 and CDR2 are SNHLY and FYNNEI. CDR3: CASRDSGNQAQHF. Written as DNA, the CDR3 is TGTGCCAGCAGGGACAGTGGGAATCAGGCCCAGCATTTT.

V is TRBV5-6 and J is TRBJ2-2; a possible D gene is TRBD1 (5 bases). The V end lost 4 bases, the J end lost 0 bases, and 10 bases lay between the germline ends. Germline V gene data show CDR1 as SGHDT and CDR2 as YYEEEE. The CDR3 consists of 15 residues. Here the CDR3 reads CASSHDSTNTGELFF. DNA of the CDR3: TGTGCCAGCAGCCATGACAGCACGAACACCGGGGAGCTGTTTTTT.

This chain uses TRBV7-8 with TRBJ2-2; 9 bases agree with TRBD2. This CDR3 has 17 amino acids. V gave up 1 base and J gave up 3 bases; unmatched junction bases: 6. CDR1 is SGHVS and CDR2 is FQNEAQ in the germline V gene. The DNA of the CDR3 is TGTGCCAGCAGCTTAGATGGACTAGCGACGTACACCGGGGAGCTGTTTTTT. Translating gives CASSLDGLATYTGELFF.

The chain has TRBV6-5 and TRBJ2-7; unclear D gene. Looked up from germline, CDR1 is MNHEY and CDR2 is SVGAGI. V was pared by 9 bases and J by 0 bases, with 12 bases between. The CDR3 covers 13 residues. The CDR3 here is CASQLGGSYEQYF. The CDR3 region has the DNA TGTGCCAGTCAGTTGGGCGGCTCCTACGAGCAGTACTTC.

The chain carries TRBV4-1 and TRBJ1-1, with TRBD1 matching over 7 bases. Germline loops: CDR1 MGHRA, CDR2 YSYEKL. The CDR3 contains 16 residues. J lost 5 bases, V lost 1 base, and 10 bases had no gene match. CDR3 protein: CASSQGQGSGLTEAFF. The CDR3 nucleotides are TGCGCCAGCAGCCAAGGACAGGGATCGGGACTAACTGAAGCTTTCTTT.

The V gene is TRBV9, the J gene TRBJ2-1; 15 bases fit TRBD2. V shed 4 bases and J 2 bases; nucleotides not matched to a gene: 13. The CDR3 totals 20 residues. The V gene's germline CDR1 is SGDLS and CDR2 YYNGEE. Here the CDR3 reads CASSYPSGTSGRSAYNEQFF. The CDR3 DNA sequence: TGTGCCAGCAGCTATCCCTCCGGGACTAGCGGGAGGAGCGCCTACAATGAGCAGTTCTTC.

In its sample, this clone was seen once. This chain joins TRBV7-7 and TRBJ2-1; 13 bases map to TRBD2. V was clipped by 6 bases and J by 8 bases; unmatched bases: 7. The CDR3 covers 15 residues. Germline V gene data show CDR1 as SSHAT and CDR2 as FNYEAQ (reference sequence). The CDR3 DNA is TGTGCCAGCAGTTTCTCCGGACTAGCGGGAGATGAGCAGTTCTTC. It codes for CASSFSGLAGDEQFF.

The chain has TRBV6-5 and TRBJ2-7; 7 bases agree with TRBD2. Unmatched junction bases numbered 6, after V lost 7 bases and J lost 3 bases. Germline V CDR1 and CDR2: MNHEY, SVGAGI. The CDR3 contains 13 residues. The CDR3 sequence: CASTPAGNYEQYF. DNA of the CDR3: TGTGCCAGCACACCAGCGGGAAACTACGAGCAGTACTTC.

Of note for this clone: Germline and junction disagree at one end, which may indicate a read error. The chain is built from TRBV4-2 and TRBJ2-1; D ambiguous. This CDR3 is built from 14 residues. Germline V gene lookup returns CDR1 LGHNA and CDR2 YNFKEQ. CDR3 bases: TGTGCCAGCAGCCAAGATAGGTCCTCCAATGAGCAGTTCTTC. Translating it yields CASSQDRSSNEQFF.

The chain joins TRBV9 to TRBJ2-1; TRBD2 is a possible D gene (7 bases). CDR1 SGDLS and CDR2 YYNGEE come from the germline V gene. Trimming cost V 5 bases and J 0 bases, with 18 bases left between them. The CDR3 loop spans 17 amino acids. The CDR3 coding sequence is TGTGCCAGCAGTACTAGCCGGGGGGCGGGCTCCTACAATGAGCAGTTCTTC. This sequence encodes CASSTSRGAGSYNEQFF.

The CDR3 reads CASSLVWLAGAPDTQYF. CDR3 DNA sequence: TGTGCCAGCAGCTTAGTCTGGCTAGCGGGAGCCCCGGATACGCAGTATTTT. This chain links TRBV7-2 with TRBJ2-3; TRBD2 aligns across 10 bases. The V segment lost 1 base and the J segment 6 bases; nucleotides outside the gene matches: 10. Germline V gene sequence: CDR1 SGHTA, CDR2 FQGNSA. The CDR3 is made up of 17 amino acids. The whole variable domain, filled in from reference TRBV7-2 and TRBJ2-3, reads GAGVSQSPSNKVTEKGKDVELRCDPISGHTALYWYRQSLGQGLEFLIYFQGNSAPDKSGLPSDRFSAERTGGSVSTLTIQRTQQEDSAVYLCASSLVWLAGAPDTQYFGPGTRLTVL.

This clone was seen only a few times. The same CDR3 can be traced to other DNA sequences in this sample. This chain joins TRBV15 and TRBJ1-2; D ambiguous. V lost 1 base, J lost 4 bases, and 7 bases lay in between. The V gene's germline CDR1 is LNHNV and CDR2 YYDKDF (reference sequence). This CDR3 region has 13 residues. The CDR3 coding sequence is TGTGCCACCAGCAGAGGAACCGGCTATGGCTACACCTTC. It codes for CATSRGTGYGYTF.

V gene TRBV7-6 combines with J gene TRBJ2-5; D is unclear. Trimming pared 5 bases from V and 4 bases from J, leaving 17 bases between. The CDR3 runs to 15 residues. Per the germline V gene, CDR1 is SGHVS and CDR2 is FNYEAQ. The CDR3 DNA follows: TGTGCCAGCAGCGTACTACCAGTGGTTCTAGAGACCCAGTACTTC. This gives the protein CASSVLPVVLETQYF.

As to this clone: Additional DNA sequences in this sample encode the identical CDR3. The gene calls are TRBV7-9 and TRBJ2-7, with 7 bases fitting TRBD1. The ends lost 2 bases at V and 2 bases at J; junction bases unmatched: 3. Germline V gene lookup returns CDR1 SEHNR and CDR2 FQNEAQ (reference sequence). The CDR3 extends over 14 amino acids. The CDR3 here is CASSLTGTAYEQYF. The CDR3 DNA is TGTGCCAGCAGCTTAACAGGGACAGCCTACGAGCAGTACTTC.

The DNA for the CDR3 is TGTGCCAGCAGCCCATGGCCACTAGTCTCGCCCTACAATGAGCAGTTCTTC. Translated, it gives CASSPWPLVSPYNEQFF. V is TRBV7-9 and J is TRBJ2-1, with D perhaps matching TRBD2 (5 bases). CDR1 and CDR2 from the germline V gene are SEHNR and FQNEAQ (reference sequence). The CDR3 runs to 17 residues. The V and J ends lost 5 bases and 2 bases respectively, with 19 bases between them.

The chain has TRBV6-5 and TRBJ2-1; 7 bases agree with TRBD1. Germline trimming cut 6 bases from V and 4 bases from J; bases unmatched to any gene: 9. Germline assignment: CDR1 MNHEY and CDR2 SVGAGI. The CDR3 is 15 residues long. CDR3 in DNA: TGTGCCAGCAGCCTCGGGACAGAAGGTTACAATGAGCAGTTCTTC. It yields the protein CASSLGTEGYNEQFF.

This chain links TRBV11-2 with TRBJ2-7, with D tentatively TRBD2 (5 bases). Germline loops: CDR1 SGHAT, CDR2 FQNNGV. The CDR3 length is 14 residues. V was cut by 1 base and J by 4 bases, with 11 bases left in between. CDR3 sequence: CASSLGGSFYEQYF. CDR3 DNA: TGTGCCAGCAGCTTAGGTGGGAGTTTTTACGAGCAGTACTTC.

This rearrangement joins TRBV11-3 to TRBJ1-4; 7 nucleotides line up with TRBD1. Germline CDR1 and CDR2: SGHNT and YENEEA. This CDR3 has 16 amino acids. With V trimmed by 5 bases and J by 7 bases, 13 bases remained unmatched. CDR3 amino acids: CASSRTGWQGGEKLFF. The CDR3 bases are TGTGCCAGCAGCCGTACGGGGTGGCAGGGGGGTGAAAAACTGTTTTTT. The full variable domain, with the rest looked up from reference TRBV11-3 and TRBJ1-4, is EAGVVQSPRYKIIEKKQPVAFWCNPISGHNTLYWYLQNLGQGPELLIRYENEEAVDDSQLPKDRFSAERLKGVDSTLKIQPAELGDSAVYLCASSRTGWQGGEKLFFGSGTQLSVL.

The chain carries TRBV29-1 and TRBJ2-1; 7 bases agree with TRBD2. J lost 3 bases, V lost 5 bases, and 10 bases had no gene match. The CDR3 contains 15 residues. Per germline, CDR1 SQVTM and CDR2 ANQGSEA. The CDR3 sequence: CSVPPPRTSYNEQFF. The CDR3 nucleotides read TGCAGCGTTCCGCCACCCCGGACTAGCTACAATGAGCAGTTCTTC.

The chain carries TRBV4-1 and TRBJ2-4; possible D gene TRBD2, 6 bases. Trimming took 6 bases from V and 0 from J, leaving 18 bases between them. CDR3 length: 17 residues. CDR1 and CDR2 from the germline V gene are MGHRA and YSYEKL. The CDR3 here is CASSVLSGGLAKNIQYF. CDR3 DNA: TGCGCCAGCAGTGTTCTTAGCGGAGGACTAGCCAAAAACATTCAGTACTTC.

J is TRBJ2-7 and V is TRBV27; tentatively, D is TRBD2 (6 bases). The V end lost 5 bases, the J end lost 4 bases, and 15 bases lay between the germline ends. Germline lookup yields CDR1 MNHEY and CDR2 SMNVEV (reference sequence). CDR3 length equals 14 residues. DNA of the CDR3: TGTGCCAGCAGTGGGTGGCCAGGGAGGTACGAGCAGTACTTC. Protein: CASSGWPGRYEQYF.

The chain joins TRBV5-1 to TRBJ1-1, with unresolved D. From germline, CDR1 is SGHRS and CDR2 YFSETQ. The CDR3 is 14 residues long. The ends were cut back, 2 bases at V and 3 bases at J, with 11 bases in the middle. The CDR3 DNA follows: TGCGCCAGCAGCTTCAACCTTATGGACACTGAAGCTTTCTTT. Its protein is CASSFNLMDTEAFF.

This chain connects TRBV4-1 to TRBJ2-1; tentative D call: TRBD2 (5 bases). This CDR3 spans 13 amino acids. Germline CDR1 MGHRA, CDR2 YSYEKL. V lost 3 bases and J lost 2, with 5 bases in between. CDR3 sequence reads: CASSHGTYNEQFF. The CDR3 nucleotides are TGCGCCAGCAGCCACGGGACCTACAATGAGCAGTTCTTC.

The gene calls are TRBV19 and TRBJ2-7; 7 bases agree with TRBD1. V trimming: 7 bases; J trimming: 4 bases; junction bases outside the gene matches: 7. CDR1 is LNHDA and CDR2 is SQIVND in the germline V gene (reference sequence). The CDR3 is 13 residues long. The CDR3 loop is CASTRGDSYEQYF. The CDR3 DNA reads as TGTGCCAGTACAAGAGGGGACAGTTACGAGCAGTACTTC.

This sequence joins TRBV7-6 and TRBJ1-5, with D perhaps TRBD1 (5 bases). Trimming removed 5 bases from V and 0 bases from J, with 20 bases in between. CDR1 and CDR2 from the germline V gene are SGHVS and FNYEAQ. This CDR3 comprises 18 residues. CDR3 sequence (DNA): TGTGCCAGCAGCCCCGAGCCGCAGGGAACCTATAGCAATCAGCCCCAGCATTTT. It encodes CASSPEPQGTYSNQPQHF.

The rearrangement links TRBV28 to TRBJ1-2; the match to TRBD1 covers 10 bases. Per germline, CDR1 MDHEN and CDR2 SYDVKM. The CDR3 is made up of 17 amino acids. Trimming removed 3 bases from V and 0 bases from J; junction bases left unmatched: 7. The CDR3 bases are TGTGCCAGCAGTTTTCGGGACAGGGGCAAGACTAACTATGGCTACACCTTC. It codes for CASSFRDRGKTNYGYTF.

The chain combines TRBV5-4 with TRBJ2-7, with 7 bases aligning to TRBD1. Germline V gene data show CDR1 as SGHNT and CDR2 as YYREEE (reference sequence). CDR3 length: 14 residues. V shed 3 bases, J shed 1 base, and the junction held 4 bases outside the gene matches. This chain's CDR3 is CASSYVGQSYEQYF. The CDR3 bases are TGTGCCAGCAGCTACGTGGGACAGTCCTACGAGCAGTACTTC.

The chain recombines TRBV5-1 with TRBJ2-1; D may match TRBD1 or TRBD2 (6 bases each). Deletions cut 4 bases from V and 0 bases from J, with 11 bases between. The CDR3 consists of 15 residues. Germline V CDR1 and CDR2: SGHRS, YFSETQ. DNA of the CDR3: TGCGCCAGCAGCGAGGGGGGATCCTCCTACAATGAGCAGTTCTTC. The encoded protein is CASSEGGSSYNEQFF.

The chain has TRBV19 and TRBJ2-1, with a possible D match to TRBD2 (5 bases). Germline V gene data show CDR1 as LNHDA and CDR2 as SQIVND (reference sequence). The CDR3 has 15 amino acids. V was trimmed by 3 bases and J by 7 bases, leaving 16 bases between them. The CDR3 reads CASSISSGVRNEQFF. CDR3 nucleotides: TGTGCCAGTAGTATTTCAAGCGGTGTCCGGAATGAGCAGTTCTTC.